Presented here are 6 T cell receptor beta chains from one specimen sequenced in a study of blood T cell repertoires in COVID-19. The protocol was immunoSEQ multiplex PCR, while the TCRdb copy is restricted to in-frame clones and leaves out a portion. The repertoire includes 150,000 to 200,000 clones, 70% to 90% of them detected once, and roughly 7.3% sits in the top ten. Material for sequencing was peripheral blood. The source is a woman older than 75 in a cohort sampled during active or convalescent COVID-19.

The rearrangement uses TRBV4-1 and TRBJ1-4; D is uncertain. Germline lookup yields CDR1 MGHRA and CDR2 YSYEKL. V gave up 2 bases and J gave up 3 bases, with 13 bases separating them. CDR3 length: 16 residues. In DNA, the CDR3 is TGCGCCAGCAGCCAACTTCCGGGGTTGGCTAATGAAAAACTGTTTTTT. This gives the protein CASSQLPGLANEKLFF.

This clone showed up just once. The chain uses TRBV6-6 and TRBJ2-3, with D unresolved. Trimming removed 4 bases at V and 1 base at J, with 12 bases between. The CDR3 has 15 amino acids. Germline values: CDR1 MNHNY, CDR2 SVGAGI (reference sequence). The CDR3 protein is CASSSPAERTDTQYF. The CDR3, as DNA: TGTGCCAGCAGTTCCCCTGCGGAGCGCACAGATACGCAGTATTTT.

Turning to this clone: At one boundary the junction diverges from the germline segment, which might be a read error. The rearrangement links TRBV2 to TRBJ2-5, with TRBD2 matching over 10 bases. This CDR3 is 15 amino acids long. The germline gives CDR1 SNHLY, CDR2 FYNNEI. The CDR3 region has the DNA TGTGCCAGCGGTGAGGCTAGCGGGAGTAAAGAGACCCAGTACTTC. This sequence encodes CASGEASGSKETQYF.

The rearrangement joins TRBV11-2 to TRBJ1-2; 7 bases align to TRBD1. J lost 5 bases, V lost 4 bases, and 10 bases had no gene match. This CDR3 region has 15 residues. The germline gives CDR1 SGHAT, CDR2 FQNNGV. This CDR3 reads CASSSNRGWGYGYTF. Written as DNA, the CDR3 is TGTGCCAGCAGCTCTAACAGGGGTTGGGGATATGGCTACACCTTC.

This clone was picked up a small number of times. The V call is TRBV6-6, the J call TRBJ2-3, with 12 bases fitting TRBD2. There are 15 residues in the CDR3. Germline CDR1 MNHNY, CDR2 SVGAGI (reference sequence). Germline trimming cut 6 bases from V and 2 bases from J; bases unmatched to any gene: 3. As DNA, the CDR3 is TGTGCCAGCAGGACTAGCGGGGGATCCACAGATACGCAGTATTTT. Its translation: CASRTSGGSTDTQYF.

The gene calls are TRBV24-1 and TRBJ2-5; 7 bases match TRBD2. Germline assignment: CDR1 KGHDR and CDR2 SFDVKD. Trimming cost V 9 bases and J 2 bases; bases outside gene matches: 11. The CDR3 covers 15 residues. Written as DNA, the CDR3 is TGTGCCACCCGTGGGGCGGGAGACTCTCAAGAGACCCAGTACTTC. This codes for CATRGAGDSQETQYF.